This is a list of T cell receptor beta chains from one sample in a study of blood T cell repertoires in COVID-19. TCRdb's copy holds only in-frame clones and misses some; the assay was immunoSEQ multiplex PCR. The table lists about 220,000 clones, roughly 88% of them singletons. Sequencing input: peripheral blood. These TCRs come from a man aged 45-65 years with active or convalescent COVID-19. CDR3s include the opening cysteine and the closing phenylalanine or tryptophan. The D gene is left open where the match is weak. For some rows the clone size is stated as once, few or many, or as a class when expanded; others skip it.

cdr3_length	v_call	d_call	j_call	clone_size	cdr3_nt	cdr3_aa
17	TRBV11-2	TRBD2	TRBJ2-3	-	TGTGCCAGCAGCATTAACAAGGAGACTAGCGGTACAGATACGCAGTATTTT	CASSINKETSGTDTQYF
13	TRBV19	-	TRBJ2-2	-	TGTGCCAGTAGTATGGCCGGGAGCGGGGAGCTGTTTTTT	CASSMAGSGELFF
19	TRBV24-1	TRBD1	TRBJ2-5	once	TGTGCCACCAGTGATTTCCCCCGTCGACAGGGGGAAAAACAAGAGACCCAGTACTTC	CATSDFPRRQGEKQETQYF
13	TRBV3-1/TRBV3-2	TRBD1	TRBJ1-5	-	TGTGCCAGCAGTCAGGACAGGGACCAGCCCCAGCATTTT	CASSQDRDQPQHF
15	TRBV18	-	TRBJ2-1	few	TGTGCCAGCTCACCACGCGGGGTCTCCTACAATGAGCAGTTCTTC	CASSPRGVSYNEQFF
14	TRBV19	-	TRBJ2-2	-	TGTGCCAGTAGTACCCGGACGGGGACCGGGGAGCTGTTTTTT	CASSTRTGTGELFF
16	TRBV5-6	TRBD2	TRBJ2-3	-	TGTGCCAGCAGCTTCGTAGCGGGGGGAAGTACAGATACGCAGTATTTT	CASSFVAGGSTDTQYF
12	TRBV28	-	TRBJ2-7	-	TGTGCCAGCAGTTTATCAGGCTACGAGCAGTACTTC	CASSLSGYEQYF
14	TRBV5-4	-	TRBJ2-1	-	TGTGCCAGCAGCTTTCATAGCTCCTACAATGAGCAGTTCTTC	CASSFHSSYNEQFF
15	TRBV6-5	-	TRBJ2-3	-	TGTGCCAGCACAAGACCGGGTCCTAGCACAGATACGCAGTATTTT	CASTRPGPSTDTQYF
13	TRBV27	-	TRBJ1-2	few	TGTGCCAGCAGTCCCCAACAATCCTATGGCTACACCTTC	CASSPQQSYGYTF
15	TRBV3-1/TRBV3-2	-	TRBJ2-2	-	TGTGCCAGCAGCCGCCGGGAGTACGACACCGGGGAGCTGTTTTTT	CASSRREYDTGELFF
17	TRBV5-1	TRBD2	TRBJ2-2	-	TGCGCCAGCAGCTGGGGCCCTAGCGGGGGAGCCACCGGGGAGCTGTTTTTT	CASSWGPSGGATGELFF
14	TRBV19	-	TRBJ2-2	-	TGTGCCAGTTGCGGGGTACGGGTCACCGGGGAGCTGTTTTTT	CASCGVRVTGELFF
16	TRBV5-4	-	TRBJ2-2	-	TGTGCCAGCAGCCTGGGGGGGCTTACAAACACCGGGGAGCTGTTTTTT	CASSLGGLTNTGELFF
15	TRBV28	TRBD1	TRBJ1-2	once	TGTGCCAGCAGTTTATTAGGGGGCGTTAACTATGGCTACACCTTC	CASSLLGGVNYGYTF
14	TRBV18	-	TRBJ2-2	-	TGTGCCAGCTCACCAGGGGCCAAAACCGGGGAGCTGTTTTTT	CASSPGAKTGELFF
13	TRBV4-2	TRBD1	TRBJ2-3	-	TGTGCCAGCAGCCGGGACAGGGGAGATACGCAGTATTTT	CASSRDRGDTQYF
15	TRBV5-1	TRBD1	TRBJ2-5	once	TGCGCCAGCAGCCACCGGGACAGGGGGCGGGAGACCCAGTACTTC	CASSHRDRGRETQYF
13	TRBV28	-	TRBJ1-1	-	TGTGCCAGCAAGGGGGGGCTGGTCACTGAAGCTTTCTTT	CASKGGLVTEAFF
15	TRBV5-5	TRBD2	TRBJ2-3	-	TGTGCCAGCAGCTTGGGACTAGCGGGGGGATATACGCAGTATTTT	CASSLGLAGGYTQYF
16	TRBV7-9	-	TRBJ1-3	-	TGTGCCAGCAGCTTAGCGGGGCGGAACTCTGGAAACACCATATATTTT	CASSLAGRNSGNTIYF
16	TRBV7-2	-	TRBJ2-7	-	TGTGCCAGCAGCCCCGCGGCCGGGACAAGCTCCTACGAGCAGTACTTC	CASSPAAGTSSYEQYF
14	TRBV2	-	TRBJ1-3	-	TGTGCCAGCAGGAACAGGGTCTCTGGAAACACCATATATTTT	CASRNRVSGNTIYF
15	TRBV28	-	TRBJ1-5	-	TGTGCCAGCAGTTTGAGGCAGGGCATCAATCAGCCCCAGCATTTT	CASSLRQGINQPQHF
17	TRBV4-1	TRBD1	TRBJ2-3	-	TGCGCCAGCAGCTACATAGGCCGGGACAGGGGCACAGATACGCAGTATTTT	CASSYIGRDRGTDTQYF
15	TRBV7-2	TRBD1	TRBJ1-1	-	TGTGCCAGCAGCCTAAGGACAGGGATAAACACTGAAGCTTTCTTT	CASSLRTGINTEAFF
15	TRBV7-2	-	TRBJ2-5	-	TGTGCCAGCAGCCTCCTAGGACAGCCAGAAGAGACCCAGTACTTC	CASSLLGQPEETQYF
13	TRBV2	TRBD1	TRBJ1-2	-	TGTGCCAGCGGGGCAGGGGGTAACTATGGCTACACCTTC	CASGAGGNYGYTF
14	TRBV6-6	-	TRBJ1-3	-	TGTGCCAGCAGTTACGGTGGGCCTGGAAACACCATATATTTT	CASSYGGPGNTIYF
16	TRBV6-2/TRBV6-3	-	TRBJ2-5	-	TGTGCCAGCAGTCGACAGCACAGGGAAACGCGGGAGACCCAGTACTTC	CASSRQHRETRETQYF
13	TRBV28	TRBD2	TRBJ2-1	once	TGTGCCAGCAGTACGGGACTAGCCAATGAGCAGTTCTTC	CASSTGLANEQFF
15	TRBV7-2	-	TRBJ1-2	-	TGTGCCAGCAGCCCTCTTGAGAGACAAAACTATGGCTACACCTTC	CASSPLERQNYGYTF
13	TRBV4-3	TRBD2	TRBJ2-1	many	TGCGCCAGCAGCCAAGTTAGCGGGAGGACACAGTTCTTC	CASSQVSGRTQFF
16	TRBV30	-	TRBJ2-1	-	TGTGCCTGGAGTGTATACCTAGCAAATCTCTACAATGAGCAGTTCTTC	CAWSVYLANLYNEQFF